This TCR beta chain was captured by sequencing in a study of beta chain features in type 1 diabetes. Study-wide findings and caveats: When Type 1 diabetes patients were examined, their TCRB CDR3s proved moderately but significantly shorter in all four CD4+ subsets. Any HLA-type effect on TCRB rearrangement remained unresolved here.

About this clone: Its specificity is unknown. Other DNA sequences in the sample encode the same CDR3.

Trimming shortened V by 0 bases and J by 6 bases, and 8 bases separated the two germline ends. This CDR3 contains 12 residues. CDR1 and CDR2 from the germline V gene are GTSNPN and SVGIG (reference sequence). Sequenced material consisted of expressed TCRB transcripts (all of the isolated RNA was reverse transcribed). Repertoires were generated with immunoSEQ multiplex PCR, while TCRdb's copy carries only in-frame clones and drops some. The sample records some 330,000 clones, 10% to 15% being singletons. The sequencing sample was made of naive CD4+ T cells from blood. This chain uses TRBV30 with TRBJ1-2, with D hard to call. This receptor was obtained from a woman between 18 and 29 years old with type 1 diabetes. DNA for the CDR3: TGTGCCTGGAGTGTACTCGGGGATGGCTACACCTTC. It is translated as CAWSVLGDGYTF.